What follows is one T cell receptor beta chain and its context. Some clones are missing from TCRdb's copy, which holds only in-frame ones; the method was immunoSEQ multiplex PCR. The sample has roughly 100,000 clones, 91% seen once. The data were taken from a study of blood T cell repertoires in COVID-19. V was trimmed by 6 bases and J by 0 bases, leaving 11 bases between them. CDR3 size: 15 residues. Germline loops: CDR1 LNHNV, CDR2 YYDKDF (reference sequence). The receptor was isolated from a man younger than 35 with acute or convalescent COVID-19. This sequence joins TRBV15 and TRBJ1-4; D is unresolved. Sequenced material: peripheral blood. DNA for the CDR3: TGTGCCACCAGGTTCGGGGAAGCAACTAATGAAAAACTGTTTTTT. This sequence encodes CATRFGEATNEKLFF.